Below, one TCR beta chain is given with its context. The table lists this clone with a count of one. There is no known antigen for this receptor. The sample holds no much larger clone one base away, and base qualities are not on file. This sample is drawn from a study of cytomegalovirus exposure and HLA in healthy donors (dated by TCRdb to 2016 to 2017). The study in broad terms: An earlier analysis of some 620 of the donors reported approximately 260 Gb of sequence data and 95 million to 120 million unique TCR beta sequences obtained from around 190 million T cells. Rather than drawing on any new phenotypic data, the later analysis identified candidate immune exposures from TCR beta sequences and the way those sequences occurred across donors. The genetic ancestry cluster associated with self-reported Caucasian donors included about four fifths of the 300 to 400 genotyped donors. On average, approximately 250,000 unique TCR beta nucleotide sequences were sequenced per donor among a few hundred genotyped donors of the cohort, with 15% to 20% of those sequences being non-productive. The study aimed to test whether cataloging public T cell receptors could reveal signatures of past pathogen exposure. Donor age, sex, ethnicity and CMV serostatus were collected together with the repertoire data. An early release that covered around 590 HLA-typed donors contained about 300 gigabases of sequencing data and 85 million to 100 million unique TCR sequences. The study profiled the T cell repertoires of hundreds of subjects by immunosequencing and related them to cytomegalovirus serostatus. A later analysis re-analyzed previously published TCR beta repertoires from 550 to 700 donors and added high-resolution HLA genotyping to study TCR occurrence patterns. In a later genetic analysis, genome-wide SNP genotypes for about 55% of the 666 donors were used, and that subset was treated as a discovery cohort. Roughly 5 DR-DQ haplotypes were handled as single units for association and clustering because linkage in the cohort was strong. An earlier analysis of 587 of the donors used high-throughput TCR beta sequencing to judge whether each TCR beta V gene segment behaved as functional or pseudogenic. Both class I and class II loci were covered by HLA typing, at four-digit resolution. Along with the 666-subject first cohort, a separate validation cohort of some 130 different subjects was used. All discovery cohort repertoires had been generated using a single sequencing platform. The number of donors typed differed by locus, with 629-630 for A, B, C, DRB1 and DQB1, 522 for DQA1, 600 to 610 for DPA1, and around 450 for DPB1. To predict cytomegalovirus infection status, the study combined high-throughput TCR immunosequencing, statistical association of individual TCRs with disease status, and machine learning.

Including cysteine and phenylalanine, the CDR3 has 15 amino acids. Kept here is only the CDR3 DNA, which spans 45 bases and is read in frame from base 1. After removal of 5 bases from V and 7 bases from J, the junction retains 6 bases not matched to a gene. Looking up the germline V gene (reference sequence) yields CDR1 MNHEY and CDR2 SMNVEV. The cohort comprised some 680 healthy bone marrow donors. At the time of sampling, every cohort member was nominally healthy, though immune exposures that went unrecorded were likely present. The donor was CMV seronegative and was included in the group of hundreds of seronegative cohort members. A peripheral blood sample was collected from each donor, and TCR beta sequencing was performed on peripheral blood mononuclear cells. The Qiagen DNeasy Blood Extraction Kit was used to extract genomic DNA from the blood cell samples. Overall study results and their limits: A further reported finding was that TCR beta sequences accurately predicted the HLA-A and HLA-B alleles for most subjects in the first cohort. In a later analysis, several top co-occurrence clusters were reported to appear linked to parvovirus B19, influenza, CMV and Epstein-Barr virus. Across donors, most TCR sequences were observed very rarely, whereas some public TCRs were present in many individuals. A total of fewer than 200 TCR beta chains were listed by the study as associated with cytomegalovirus. Because HLA typing was unavailable for some donors at each locus, only the typed subset was used in association tests. The classifier was reported to diagnose cytomegalovirus status with high specificity and sensitivity in both the original cohort and the validation cohort. In this cohort, only TCR beta chains were sequenced, and detectable features were limited by the absence of alpha or paired-chain data. V-gene and J-gene trimming of TCR beta chains was associated with a missense DCLRE1C variant in a later genetic analysis, and the association was replicated in an independent cohort. The authors suggested that the approach could potentially be generalized to other disease states and immunological phenotypes. The presence/absence analyses assumed that sequencing depth was roughly uniform across donors, and that assumption may not be true. According to a later genetic analysis, donors in an Asian-associated ancestry cluster had fewer N-insertions in productive TCRs than the approximately 700-donor mean. A later analysis found that TCR association rates varied across HLA loci, with DRB1 alleles showing the most associated TCRs and HLA-C alleles the fewest. The sequencing pipeline was judged likely to have produced a cluster of highly shared sequence variants as a technical artifact. Most CMV-associated TCR beta chains appeared to be HLA-restricted in a later analysis, and the HLA associations seemed to be driven largely by CMV exposure. Immune exposure information for the cohort was limited to CMV serostatus. Because counts were too low, about 15 rarely observed V segments, including chromosome 9 orphons, were left out of the earlier analysis of 500 to 650 of the donors. At a false discovery rate of 0.05, a later analysis linked fewer than 20,000 TCR beta sequences to specific HLA alleles. Linkage disequilibrium might explain the correlated functional status among segregating V segments, but an unknown experimental factor could not be excluded. An earlier analysis of some 590 of the donors showed that most TCR beta V segments appeared in productive rearrangements either about 87% or about 30% of the time, which broadly matched IMGT annotations. In a later analysis, HLA-associated TCR beta chains were found to be more clonally expanded and to have lower generation probabilities than equally common non-associated chains. Three of the identified cytomegalovirus-associated TCR beta chains were confirmed in vitro to be specific for cytomegalovirus antigens. The 87-base-pair reads could not distinguish some IMGT-functional V segments, including TRBV6-2 and TRBV6-3, so those segments were excluded. When HLA alleles, especially DR and DQ, strongly co-occurred, attributing TCR associations to individual alleles was difficult.

The library relied on the immunoSEQ multiplex PCR assay. For the multiplex PCR, a mixture combining 60 forward primers for TCR Vbeta segments and 13 reverse primers for TCR Jbeta segments was used. The CDR3 region of rearranged TCR beta genes was amplified from genomic DNA by a multiplex PCR assay. The amplified TCR beta libraries were sequenced on the Illumina HiSeq System as 87-base-pair reads. Per the original workflow: A later analysis counted some 74 million unique TCR beta chains across the 550 to 750 repertoires, and around 12 million of these chains were shared by at least two donors. A nearest-neighbor algorithm error-corrected the raw reads and collapsed the reads into unique sequences, merging closely related sequences to remove PCR and sequencing errors. Alignment of CDR3 sequences to IMGT reference sequences was used to assign V, D and J gene segments. For a sequence to be retained, at least a six-nucleotide match to both a V gene segment and a J gene segment was required. Rearrangements were classified as productive when the CDR3 lacked stop codons and remained in frame with V and J, and all other rearrangements were classified as non-productive. Following IMGT convention, CDR3 was defined as the stretch from the second conserved V-encoded cysteine to the conserved J-encoded phenylalanine. Sequences without an unambiguous match to a single V gene segment were excluded from the earlier analysis of about 640 of the donors. In an earlier analysis of some 590 of the donors, a V segment was called functional when productive rearrangements were above 56.7%, and segregating when the standard deviation between donors exceeded 5%. A statistical classification framework was built for diagnosing cytomegalovirus status from the catalog of TCR beta chain sequences. In a later analysis, TCR nucleotide sequences were compared against IMGT/GENE-DB human TR gene sequences so that V and J genes could be assigned. Using the TCRdist pipeline, a later analysis assigned CDR3 sequences along with most-parsimonious VDJ recombination scenarios. In a later analysis, each TCR beta chain was defined by its CDR3 amino acid sequence together with its V-gene family, and reads lacking a unique V-gene family were excluded. A later analysis removed over 500 highly shared, low-generation-probability nucleotide sequences to deal with suspected cross-contamination and a sequencing artifact. A later analysis calculated a clonal expansion index for each public chain from normalized within-repertoire ranks of inferred template counts. In a later analysis, generation probabilities were computed with a VDJ recombination model fitted to out-of-frame rearrangements, and the resulting probabilities were checked against IGoR. Hypergeometric tests were used in a later analysis to score TCR-TCR, TCR-HLA and TCR-CMV co-occurrence, with a repertoire-size bias correction applied to the TCR pairs. False discovery rates were estimated in a later analysis by permuting HLA or CMV assignments 20 times. In a later analysis, co-occurring TCRs were grouped using DBSCAN, and TCRdist sequence similarity was added for clustering within HLA-allele-positive subsets. Co-occurrence clustering excluded repertoires with fewer than 30,000 or more than 120,000 public chains, plus five with anomalous nucleotide sharing. TCRdb re-hosts the immuneACCESS table, in-frame sequences only. Its copies lack some clones; in the studies checked, an unresolved V gene accounts for under half of them, and the cause for the rest is not known. V and J calls plus clone size are reproduced from that table; the DNA served to infer D and trimming. The sample table contains under 200,000 clones; only one count was recorded for approximately 62% of them. Of the sample, approximately 1.5% is held by the ten largest clones.

The chain was built from TRBV27 and TRBJ1-6, and 9 junction bases match TRBD1. The sample consisted of PBMCs. This clonotype originated in a man aged 50 to 59 in good health and CMV-seronegative. The CDR3 region has the sequence CASSISQGANSPLHF. The nucleotide sequence is TGTGCCAGCAGTATCTCACAGGGGGCAAATTCACCCCTCCACTTT.